These 23 T cell receptor beta chains were sequenced from one sample in a study of human T cells and chemical hapten exposure. TCRdb re-called the 5' RACE reads with MiXCR, one entry per CDR3 protein. The repertoire holds approximately 150,000 distinct CDR3 sequences, with around 4% as singletons. From whole blood left unfractionated, total RNA was extracted. The receptors derive from a female donor in good health.

This clonotype was picked up many times. The gene calls are TRBV24-1 and TRBJ2-2; D tentatively fits TRBD1 or TRBD2 (5 bases each). The germline CDR1 and CDR2 sequences are KGHDR and SFDVKD. Trimming left V 4 bases short and J 3 bases short, with 11 bases between. The CDR3 is made up of 15 amino acids. The DNA of the CDR3 is TGTGCCACCAGTGAAGAGGGACGGGACACCGGGGAGCTGTTTTTT. This sequence encodes CATSEEGRDTGELFF.

This clonotype has a handful of counts. CDR3 amino acids: CASSYPRTGGNTQYF. The CDR3, as DNA: TGTGCCAGCAGTTACCCCAGGACAGGGGGTAATACGCAGTATTTT. This chain links TRBV6-2 or TRBV6-3 with TRBJ2-3; the match to TRBD1 covers 10 bases. The trim removed 2 bases at V and 7 bases at J, leaving 6 bases unmatched. The CDR3 length is 15 residues. Germline CDR1 reads MNHEY; CDR2 reads SVGEGT.

There are many counts of this clonotype. V is TRBV7-8 and J is TRBJ2-4; 15 bases line up with TRBD2. The germline V gene encodes CDR1 SGHVS and CDR2 FQNEAQ. The CDR3 consists of 18 residues. V gave up 5 bases and J gave up 7 bases; unmatched junction bases: 12. In nucleotides, the CDR3 is TGTGCCAGCAGCCGGCGACTTGGACTAGCGGGGGGGCCGAACATTCAGTACTTC. It codes for CASSRRLGLAGGPNIQYF.

With respect to this clonotype: A much larger clone is a single base away; this may be a read error. This chain links TRBV5-1 with TRBJ2-3, with 7 bases fitting TRBD1. The CDR3 totals 14 residues. V dropped 7 bases and J dropped 3; count of bases not matched to a gene: 8. Germline CDR1 SGHRS, CDR2 YFSETQ. Written as DNA, the CDR3 is TGCGCCAGCGCTACGGGACAGCGTACAGATACGCAGTATTTT. Residues: CASATGQRTDTQYF.

This clonotype was seen ten or more times. The genes are TRBV12-3 or TRBV12-4 and TRBJ1-4; 9 nucleotides line up with TRBD1. The CDR3 is 14 residues long. Unmatched junction bases numbered 6, after V lost 6 bases and J lost 7 bases. The CDR3 protein is CASRLGQGIEKLFF. As DNA, the CDR3 is TGTGCCAGCAGGTTGGGACAGGGCATTGAAAAACTGTTTTTT.

The chain uses TRBV2 and TRBJ2-1; D is possibly TRBD1 (5 bases). V was pared by 4 bases and J by 8 bases, with 12 bases between. This CDR3 contains 13 residues. Germline V CDR1 and CDR2: SNHLY, FYNNEI. DNA for the CDR3: TGTGCCAGCAGTGTGGGGCGTTCCGATGAGCAGTTCTTC. Translating it yields CASSVGRSDEQFF.

In this sample, this clonotype turned up a few times. This rearrangement joins TRBV20-1 to TRBJ1-5, with D perhaps TRBD1 (5 bases). Germline CDR1 and CDR2: DFQATT and SNEGSKA (reference sequence). The V end lost 5 bases, the J end lost 9 bases, and 26 bases lay between the germline ends. The CDR3 spans 16 residues. The CDR3: CSAEDKRDGWSGPQHF. The CDR3 DNA reads TGCAGTGCTGAAGACAAGAGGGACGGTTGGTCCGGGCCCCAGCATTTT.

This clonotype was picked up many times. The rearrangement joins TRBV25-1 to TRBJ1-5, with D perhaps matching TRBD1 (5 bases). Deletions cut 5 bases from V and 4 bases from J, with 18 bases between. Germline V gene sequence: CDR1 MGHDK, CDR2 SYGVNS. There are 16 residues in the CDR3. CDR3 nucleotide sequence: TGTGCCAGCAGTCTGAGGACATCGTCGTCAAATCAGCCCCAGCATTTT. Its protein product is CASSLRTSSSNQPQHF.

A few counts support this clonotype. The V call is TRBV20-1, the J call TRBJ2-1; D tentatively fits TRBD1 or TRBD2 (6 bases each). CDR3 size: 18 residues. The germline V gene has CDR1 DFQATT and CDR2 SNEGSKA (reference sequence). Trimming removed 4 bases at V and 0 bases at J, with 22 bases between. DNA for the CDR3: TGCAGTGCTACCGCGGCGGGTAGGGGGGCCAGCTCCTACAATGAGCAGTTCTTC. Amino acids: CSATAAGRGASSYNEQFF.

This clonotype was seen ten or more times. The chain carries TRBV6-1 and TRBJ1-1; D gene uncertain. From germline, CDR1 is MNHNS and CDR2 SASEGT. The CDR3 loop spans 14 amino acids. Trimming took 0 bases from V and 6 from J, leaving 11 bases between them. CDR3 protein: CASSEAWGNAEAFF. The CDR3 bases are TGTGCCAGCAGTGAAGCGTGGGGTAACGCTGAAGCTTTCTTT.

This clonotype was picked up many times. The J gene is TRBJ2-1, the V gene TRBV28; 12 nucleotides line up with TRBD2. The CDR3 runs to 18 residues. Germline trimming cut 1 base from V and 3 bases from J; bases unmatched to any gene: 7. Germline V lookup: CDR1 MDHEN, CDR2 SYDVKM. CDR3 sequence: CASSLSSGGASGYNEQFF. Written as DNA, the CDR3 is TGTGCCAGCAGTTTATCTAGCGGGGGGGCCTCCGGCTACAATGAGCAGTTCTTC.

The chain carries TRBV5-6 and TRBJ1-5; D is perhaps TRBD1 (6 bases). Germline values: CDR1 SGHDT, CDR2 YYEEEE. Trimming cost V 1 base and J 6 bases, with 11 bases left between them. This CDR3 is built from 14 residues. The CDR3 nucleotides read TGTGCCAGCAGCTTGACAGGGTACCCTCAGCCCCAGCATTTT. Translation: CASSLTGYPQPQHF.

This clonotype has at least ten counts. J is TRBJ2-3 and V is TRBV5-4; 11 bases match TRBD2. Germline V gene sequence: CDR1 SGHNT, CDR2 YYREEE (reference sequence). V lost 4 bases, J lost 4 bases, and 8 bases stayed unmatched. The CDR3 covers 16 residues. The CDR3, as DNA: TGTGCCAGCAGCCGCACTAGCGGGGGTTCCGCAGATACGCAGTATTTT. Translated, it gives CASSRTSGGSADTQYF.

This clonotype was observed a few times. This chain joins TRBV2 and TRBJ1-1; TRBD1 matches 9 bases. V was pared by 5 bases and J by 7 bases, with 5 bases of the junction left unmatched. The CDR3 sequence is 13 residues long. From germline, CDR1 is SNHLY and CDR2 FYNNEI. This chain's CDR3 is CASSYRQGVEAFF. The CDR3 bases are TGTGCCAGCAGTTATCGACAGGGGGTTGAAGCTTTCTTT.

This clonotype was picked up many times. This sequence joins TRBV5-1 and TRBJ2-3, with TRBD2 identical over 13 bases. In germline, CDR1 is SGHRS, CDR2 YFSETQ. V lost 4 bases, J lost 2 bases, and 10 bases stayed unmatched. This CDR3 is 18 amino acids long. Written as DNA, the CDR3 is TGCGCCAGCAGCCCCGGACTAGCGGGGGCCGCGATCACAGATACGCAGTATTTT. Translating it yields CASSPGLAGAAITDTQYF. The variable domain in full, completed from reference TRBV5-1 and TRBJ2-3, reads KAGVTQTPRYLIKTRGQQVTLSCSPISGHRSVSWYQQTPGQGLQFLFEYFSETQRNKGNFPGRFSGRQFSNSRSEMNVSTLELGDSALYLCASSPGLAGAAITDTQYFGPGTRLTVL.

The genes are TRBV12-3 or TRBV12-4 and TRBJ1-2; D unresolved. The CDR3 covers 13 residues. Trimming left V 3 bases short and J 4 bases short, with 9 bases between. CDR3 loop: CASSFRLLYGYTF. The CDR3 DNA reads as TGTGCCAGCAGTTTCCGTCTACTCTATGGCTACACCTTC.

Ten or more counts support this clonotype. This chain connects TRBV12-3 or TRBV12-4 to TRBJ1-4, with D unclear. Between the trimmed V and J ends, which lost 10 bases and 0 bases, there was a span of 6 bases. The CDR3 has 12 amino acids. The CDR3 spells CATRATNEKLFF. For the CDR3, the DNA is TGTGCCACCCGGGCAACTAATGAAAAACTGTTTTTT.

As regards this clonotype: A much larger clone differs from this one at a single base, so this may be a read error. The V call is TRBV5-1, the J call TRBJ1-6; D perhaps matches TRBD1 (5 bases). Germline loops: CDR1 SGHRS, CDR2 YFSETQ. This CDR3 is built from 15 residues. V was cut by 2 bases and J by 14 bases, with 20 bases left in between. The CDR3 coding sequence is TGCGCCAGCAGCTTTTTGCTAGGGGTTAGATCATCCCTCCACTTT. It is translated as CASSFLLGVRSSLHF. Based on the CDR3 plus reference TRBV5-1 and TRBJ1-6, the full variable domain is KAGVTQTPRYLIKTRGQQVTLSCSPISGHRSVSWYQQTPGQGLQFLFEYFSETQRNKGNFPGRFSGRQFSNSRSEMNVSTLELGDSALYLCASSFLLGVRSSLHFGNGTRLTVT.

This clonotype was found many times. This chain uses TRBV9 with TRBJ1-1; TRBD1 matches at 11 bases. The germline V gene encodes CDR1 SGDLS and CDR2 YYNGEE. This CDR3 has 15 amino acids. V was pared by 2 bases and J by 11 bases, with 11 bases of the junction left unmatched. The CDR3 loop reads CASSVGQGAEVAAFF. In nucleotides, the CDR3 is TGTGCCAGCAGCGTCGGACAGGGGGCAGAAGTCGCGGCTTTCTTT.

This clonotype was seen at least ten times. The rearrangement joins TRBV28 to TRBJ1-4; TRBD1 aligns across 10 bases. The CDR3 has 15 residues. V lost 6 bases, J lost 7 bases, and 8 bases stayed unmatched. Germline loops: CDR1 MDHEN, CDR2 SYDVKM. In DNA, the CDR3 is TGTGCCAGCAGCCAGACAGGGGGCCAGGGTGAAAAACTGTTTTTT. It encodes CASSQTGGQGEKLFF.

This clonotype was detected only a few times. The V gene is TRBV20-1, the J gene TRBJ1-1; perhaps TRBD1 as D (5 bases). This CDR3 is 13 amino acids long. CDR1 and CDR2 from the germline V gene are DFQATT and SNEGSKA (reference sequence). The V end lost 5 bases, the J end lost 7 bases, and 17 bases lay between the germline ends. Written as DNA, the CDR3 is TGCAGTGCTTTGAACGACAGCGCCCGTGAAGCTTTCTTT. This encodes CSALNDSAREAFF.

The J gene is TRBJ1-6, the V gene TRBV6-6; 10 bases fit TRBD1. V was clipped by 0 bases and J by 14 bases; unmatched bases: 10. The V gene's germline CDR1 is MNHNY and CDR2 SVGAGI (reference sequence). The CDR3 runs to 16 residues. The CDR3 here is CASSYSAGTGVESLHF. The CDR3 DNA follows: TGTGCCAGCAGTTACTCCGCCGGGACAGGGGTTGAGTCCCTCCACTTT.

V is TRBV4-1 and J is TRBJ2-6; TRBD1 matches at 9 bases. The CDR3 has 16 residues. Germline V lookup: CDR1 MGHRA, CDR2 YSYEKL. Unmatched junction bases numbered 1, after V lost 3 bases and J lost 1 base. In DNA, the CDR3 is TGCGCCAGCAGCCATGACAGGGGGTCTGGGGCCAACGTCCTGACTTTC. This sequence encodes CASSHDRGSGANVLTF.